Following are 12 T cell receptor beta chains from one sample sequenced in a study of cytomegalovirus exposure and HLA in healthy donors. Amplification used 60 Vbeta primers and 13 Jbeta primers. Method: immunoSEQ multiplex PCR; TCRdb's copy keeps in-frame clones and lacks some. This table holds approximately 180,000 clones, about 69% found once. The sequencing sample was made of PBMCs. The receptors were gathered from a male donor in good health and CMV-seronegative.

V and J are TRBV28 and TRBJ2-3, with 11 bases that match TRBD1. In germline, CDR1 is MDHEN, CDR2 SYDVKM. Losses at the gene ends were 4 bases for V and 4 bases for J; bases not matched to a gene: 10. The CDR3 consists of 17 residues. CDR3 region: CASSSSSGTGGADTQYF. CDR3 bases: TGTGCCAGCAGTTCCTCGTCCGGGACAGGGGGTGCAGATACGCAGTATTTT.

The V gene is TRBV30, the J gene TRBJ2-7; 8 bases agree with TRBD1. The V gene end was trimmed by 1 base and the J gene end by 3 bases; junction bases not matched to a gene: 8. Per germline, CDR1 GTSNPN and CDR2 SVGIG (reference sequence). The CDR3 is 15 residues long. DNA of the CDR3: TGTGCCTGGAGTGCTGGACAGGGAATATTCTACGAGCAGTACTTC. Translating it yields CAWSAGQGIFYEQYF.

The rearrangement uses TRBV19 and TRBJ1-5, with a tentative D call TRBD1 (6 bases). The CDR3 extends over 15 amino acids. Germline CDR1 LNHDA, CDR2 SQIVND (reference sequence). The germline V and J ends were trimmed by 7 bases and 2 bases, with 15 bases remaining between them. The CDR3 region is CASIDQGIGNQPQHF. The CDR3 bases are TGTGCCAGTATCGATCAGGGGATTGGCAATCAGCCCCAGCATTTT.

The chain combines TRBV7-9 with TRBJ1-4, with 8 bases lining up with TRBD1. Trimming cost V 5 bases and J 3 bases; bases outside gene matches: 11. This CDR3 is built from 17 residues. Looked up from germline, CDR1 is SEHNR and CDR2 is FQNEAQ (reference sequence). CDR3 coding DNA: TGTGCCAGCAGCACTCCGCCCAGGGGGCGCCCTAATGAAAAACTGTTTTTT. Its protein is CASSTPPRGRPNEKLFF.

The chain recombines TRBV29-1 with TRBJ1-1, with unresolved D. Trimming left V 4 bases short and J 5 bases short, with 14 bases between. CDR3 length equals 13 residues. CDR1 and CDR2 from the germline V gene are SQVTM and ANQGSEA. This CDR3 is CSVGELIGTEAFF. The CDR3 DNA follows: TGCAGCGTTGGTGAGTTGATCGGGACTGAAGCTTTCTTT.

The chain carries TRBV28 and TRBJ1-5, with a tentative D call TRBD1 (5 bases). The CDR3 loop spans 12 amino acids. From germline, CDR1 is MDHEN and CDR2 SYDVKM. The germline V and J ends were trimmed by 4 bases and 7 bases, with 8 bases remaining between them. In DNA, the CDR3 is TGTGCCAGCAGTTATGGGGGGCAGCCCCAGCATTTT. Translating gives CASSYGGQPQHF.

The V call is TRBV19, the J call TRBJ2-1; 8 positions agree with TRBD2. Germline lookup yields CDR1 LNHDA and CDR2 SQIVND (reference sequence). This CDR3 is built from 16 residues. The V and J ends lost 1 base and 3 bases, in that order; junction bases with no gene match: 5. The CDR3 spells CASSIGRLASYNEQFF. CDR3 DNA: TGTGCCAGTAGTATAGGTAGACTAGCGAGCTACAATGAGCAGTTCTTC.

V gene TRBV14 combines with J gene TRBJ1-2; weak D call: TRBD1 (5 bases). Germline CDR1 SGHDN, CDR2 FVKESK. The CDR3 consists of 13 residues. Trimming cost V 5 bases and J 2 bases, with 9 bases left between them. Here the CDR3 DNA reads TGTGCCAGCAGCGACAGCTTAAACTATGGCTACACCTTC. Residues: CASSDSLNYGYTF. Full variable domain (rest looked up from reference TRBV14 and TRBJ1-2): EAGVTQFPSHSVIEKGQTVTLRCDPISGHDNLYWYRRVMGKEIKFLLHFVKESKQDESGMPNNRFLAERTGGTYSTLKVQPAELEDSGVYFCASSDSLNYGYTFGSGTRLTVV.

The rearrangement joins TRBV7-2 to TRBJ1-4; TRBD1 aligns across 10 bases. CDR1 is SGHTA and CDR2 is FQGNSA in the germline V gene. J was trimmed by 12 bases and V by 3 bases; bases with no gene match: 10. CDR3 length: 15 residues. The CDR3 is CASSFRDRGFRELFF. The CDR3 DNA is TGTGCCAGCAGCTTCCGGGACAGGGGATTTAGGGAACTGTTTTTT.

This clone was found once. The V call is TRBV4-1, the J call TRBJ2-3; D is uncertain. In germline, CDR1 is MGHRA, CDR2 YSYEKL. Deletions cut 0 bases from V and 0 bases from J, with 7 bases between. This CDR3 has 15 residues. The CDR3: CASSQESYSTDTQYF. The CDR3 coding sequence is TGCGCCAGCAGCCAAGAGTCCTACAGCACAGATACGCAGTATTTT.

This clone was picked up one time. This CDR3 is CASSQERGRGGANVLTF. CDR3 DNA sequence: TGCGCCAGCAGCCAAGAAAGGGGGCGCGGTGGGGCCAACGTCCTGACTTTC. The genes are TRBV4-1 and TRBJ2-6; 7 nucleotides match TRBD1. CDR1 MGHRA and CDR2 YSYEKL come from the germline V gene. J gave up 3 bases and V 0 bases, and 5 bases lay outside the gene matches. The CDR3 totals 17 residues.

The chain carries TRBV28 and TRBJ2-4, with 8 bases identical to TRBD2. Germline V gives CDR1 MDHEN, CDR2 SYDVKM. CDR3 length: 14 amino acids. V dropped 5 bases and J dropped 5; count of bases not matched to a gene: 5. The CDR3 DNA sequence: TGTGCCAGCAGTCGGGGGGGGATTCAAAACATTCAGTACTTC. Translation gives CASSRGGIQNIQYF.